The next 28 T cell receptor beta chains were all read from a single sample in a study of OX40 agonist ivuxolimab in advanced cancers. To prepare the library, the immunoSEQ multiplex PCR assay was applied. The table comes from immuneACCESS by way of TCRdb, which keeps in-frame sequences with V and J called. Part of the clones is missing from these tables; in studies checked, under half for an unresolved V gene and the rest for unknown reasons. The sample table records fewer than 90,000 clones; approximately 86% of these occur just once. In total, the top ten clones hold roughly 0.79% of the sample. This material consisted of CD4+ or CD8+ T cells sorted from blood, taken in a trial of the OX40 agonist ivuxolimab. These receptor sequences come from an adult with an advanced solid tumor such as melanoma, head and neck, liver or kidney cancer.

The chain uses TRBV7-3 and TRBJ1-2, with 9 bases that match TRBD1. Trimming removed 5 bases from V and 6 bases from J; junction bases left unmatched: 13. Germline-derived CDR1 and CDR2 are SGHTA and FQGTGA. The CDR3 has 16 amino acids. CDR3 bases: TGTGCCAGCAGCCCGGGACAGGGCTTAATCTTCAATGGCTACACCTTC. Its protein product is CASSPGQGLIFNGYTF.

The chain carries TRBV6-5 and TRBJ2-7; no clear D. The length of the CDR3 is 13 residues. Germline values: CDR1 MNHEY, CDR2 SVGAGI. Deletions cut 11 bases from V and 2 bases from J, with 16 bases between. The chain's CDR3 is CAVAKDGTYEQYF. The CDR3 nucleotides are TGTGCCGTGGCTAAGGACGGCACCTACGAGCAGTACTTC.

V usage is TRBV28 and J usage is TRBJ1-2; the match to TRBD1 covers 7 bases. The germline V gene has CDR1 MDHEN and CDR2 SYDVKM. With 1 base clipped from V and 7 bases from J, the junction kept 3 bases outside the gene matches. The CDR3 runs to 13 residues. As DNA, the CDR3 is TGTGCCAGCAGTTTATCAACAGGGGTTGGCTACACCTTC. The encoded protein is CASSLSTGVGYTF.

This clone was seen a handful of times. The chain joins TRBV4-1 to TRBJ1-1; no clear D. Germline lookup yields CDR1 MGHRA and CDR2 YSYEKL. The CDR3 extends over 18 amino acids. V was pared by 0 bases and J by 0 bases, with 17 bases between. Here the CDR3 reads CASSQDTRQGHMNTEAFF. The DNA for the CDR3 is TGCGCCAGCAGCCAAGATACCCGACAAGGCCACATGAACACTGAAGCTTTCTTT.

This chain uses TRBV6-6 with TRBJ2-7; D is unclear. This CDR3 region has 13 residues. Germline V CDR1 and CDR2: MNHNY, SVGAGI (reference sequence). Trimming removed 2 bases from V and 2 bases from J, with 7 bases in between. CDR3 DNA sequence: TGTGCCAGCAGTTACACCTCAGCCTACGAGCAGTACTTC. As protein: CASSYTSAYEQYF.

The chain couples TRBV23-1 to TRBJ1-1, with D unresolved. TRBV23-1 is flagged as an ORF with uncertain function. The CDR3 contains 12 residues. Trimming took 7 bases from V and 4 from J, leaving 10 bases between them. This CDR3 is CASTTRGTEAFF. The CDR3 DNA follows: TGCGCCAGCACCACACGGGGCACTGAAGCTTTCTTT.

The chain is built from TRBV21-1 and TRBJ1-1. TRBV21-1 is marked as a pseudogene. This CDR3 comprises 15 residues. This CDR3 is CASSKHDGTDTEAFF. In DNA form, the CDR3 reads TGTGCCAGCAGCAAACATGACGGGACGGACACTGAAGCTTTCTTT.

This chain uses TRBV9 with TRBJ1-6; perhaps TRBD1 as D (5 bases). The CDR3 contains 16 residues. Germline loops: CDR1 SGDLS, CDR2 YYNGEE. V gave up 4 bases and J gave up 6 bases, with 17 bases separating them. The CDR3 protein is CASSPEGWESNSPLHF. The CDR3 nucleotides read TGTGCCAGCAGCCCAGAGGGGTGGGAGAGTAATTCACCCCTCCACTTT. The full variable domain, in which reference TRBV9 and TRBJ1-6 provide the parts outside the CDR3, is DSGVTQTPKHLITATGQRVTLRCSPRSGDLSVYWYQQSLDQGLQFLIQYYNGEERAKGNILERFSAQQFPDLHSELNLSSLELGDSALYFCASSPEGWESNSPLHFGNGTRLTVT.

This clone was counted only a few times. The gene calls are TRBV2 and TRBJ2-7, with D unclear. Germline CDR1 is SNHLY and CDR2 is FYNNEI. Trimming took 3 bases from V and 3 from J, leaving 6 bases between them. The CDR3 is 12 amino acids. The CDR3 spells CASSERSYEQYF. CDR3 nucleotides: TGTGCCAGCAGTGAGAGGAGCTACGAGCAGTACTTC.

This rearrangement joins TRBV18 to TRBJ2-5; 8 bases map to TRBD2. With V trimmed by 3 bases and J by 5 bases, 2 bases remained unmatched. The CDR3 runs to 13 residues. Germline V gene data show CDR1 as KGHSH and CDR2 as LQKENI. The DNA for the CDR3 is TGTGCCAGCTCACCGGGACTAGATGAGACCCAGTACTTC. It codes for CASSPGLDETQYF.

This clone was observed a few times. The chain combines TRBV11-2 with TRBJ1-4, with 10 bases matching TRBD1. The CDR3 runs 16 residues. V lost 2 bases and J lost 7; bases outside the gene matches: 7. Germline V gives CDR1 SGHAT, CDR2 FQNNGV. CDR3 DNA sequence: TGTGCCAGCAGCTTATGGCTGGGACAGGGGCCTGAAAAACTGTTTTTT. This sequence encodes CASSLWLGQGPEKLFF.

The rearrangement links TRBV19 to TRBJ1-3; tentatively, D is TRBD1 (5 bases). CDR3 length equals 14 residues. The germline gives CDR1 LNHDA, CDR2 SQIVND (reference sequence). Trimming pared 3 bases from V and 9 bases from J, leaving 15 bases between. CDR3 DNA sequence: TGTGCCAGTAGTATCGACGTAACTGGGGGCACCATATATTTT. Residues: CASSIDVTGGTIYF.

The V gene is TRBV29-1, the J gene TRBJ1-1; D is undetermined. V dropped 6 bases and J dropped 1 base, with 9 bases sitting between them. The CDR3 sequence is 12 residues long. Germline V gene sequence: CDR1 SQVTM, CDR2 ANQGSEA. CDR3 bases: TGCAGCGTCGCCACGTCGAACACTGAAGCTTTCTTT. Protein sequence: CSVATSNTEAFF.

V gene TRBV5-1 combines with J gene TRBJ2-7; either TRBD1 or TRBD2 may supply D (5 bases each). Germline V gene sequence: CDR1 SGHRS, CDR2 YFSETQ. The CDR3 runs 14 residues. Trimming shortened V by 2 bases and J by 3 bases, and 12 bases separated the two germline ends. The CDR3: CASSLPGANYEQYF. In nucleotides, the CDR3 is TGCGCCAGCAGCTTACCCGGGGCCAACTACGAGCAGTACTTC.

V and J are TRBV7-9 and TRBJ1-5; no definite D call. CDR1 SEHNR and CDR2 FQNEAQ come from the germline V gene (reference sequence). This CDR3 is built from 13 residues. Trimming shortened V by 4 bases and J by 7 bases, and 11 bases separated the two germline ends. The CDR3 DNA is TGTGCCAGCAGCTCAGAGGGAAAGCAGCCCCAGCATTTT. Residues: CASSSEGKQPQHF.

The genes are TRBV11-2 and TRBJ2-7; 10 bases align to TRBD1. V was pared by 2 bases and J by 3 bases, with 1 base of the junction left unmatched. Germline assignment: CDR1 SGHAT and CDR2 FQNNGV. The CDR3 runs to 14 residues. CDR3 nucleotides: TGTGCCAGCAGCTTAAGGACAGGGGGCTACGAGCAGTACTTC. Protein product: CASSLRTGGYEQYF.

The CDR3 sequence is CAISDPGRDAGNTIYF. The CDR3 region has the DNA TGTGCCATCAGTGACCCGGGGCGTGACGCTGGAAACACCATATATTTT. J is TRBJ1-3 and V is TRBV10-3; a weak D match, TRBD1 (5 bases). The V gene's germline CDR1 is ENHRY and CDR2 SYGVKD. The CDR3 spans 16 residues. Deletions cut 3 bases from V and 2 bases from J, with 14 bases between.

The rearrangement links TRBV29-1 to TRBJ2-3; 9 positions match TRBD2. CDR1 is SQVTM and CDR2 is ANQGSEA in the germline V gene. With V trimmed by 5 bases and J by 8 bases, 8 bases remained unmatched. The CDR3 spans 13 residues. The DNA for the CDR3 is TGCAGCGTTCGGATTAGCGGGAGTGGTACGCAGTATTTT. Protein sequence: CSVRISGSGTQYF.

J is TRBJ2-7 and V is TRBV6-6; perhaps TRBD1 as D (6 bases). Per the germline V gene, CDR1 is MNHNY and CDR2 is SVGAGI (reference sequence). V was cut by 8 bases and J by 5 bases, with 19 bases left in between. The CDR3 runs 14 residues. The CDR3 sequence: CASEGQGSTNEQYF. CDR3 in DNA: TGTGCCAGCGAGGGCCAGGGGAGTACCAACGAGCAGTACTTC.

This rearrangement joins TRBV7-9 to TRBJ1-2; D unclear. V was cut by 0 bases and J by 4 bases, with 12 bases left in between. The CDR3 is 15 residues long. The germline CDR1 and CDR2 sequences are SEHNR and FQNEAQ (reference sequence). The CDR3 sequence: CASSLAPSDFYGYTF. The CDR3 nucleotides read TGTGCCAGCAGCTTAGCGCCCAGCGACTTCTATGGCTACACCTTC.

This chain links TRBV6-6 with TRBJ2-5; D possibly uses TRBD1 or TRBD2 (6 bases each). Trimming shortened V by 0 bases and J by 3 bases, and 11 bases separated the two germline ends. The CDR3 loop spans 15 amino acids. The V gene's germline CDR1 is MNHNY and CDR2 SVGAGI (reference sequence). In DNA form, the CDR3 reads TGTGCCAGCAGTTACTCTGGGGGGCCGGAAGAGACCCAGTACTTC. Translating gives CASSYSGGPEETQYF.

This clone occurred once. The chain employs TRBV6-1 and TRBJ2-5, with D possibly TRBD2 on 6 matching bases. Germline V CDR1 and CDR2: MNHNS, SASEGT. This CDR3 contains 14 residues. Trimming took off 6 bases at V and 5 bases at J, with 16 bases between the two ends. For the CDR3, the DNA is TGTGCCAGCAGAGTGGAGGGCGCGCCGGAGACCCAGTACTTC. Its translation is CASRVEGAPETQYF.

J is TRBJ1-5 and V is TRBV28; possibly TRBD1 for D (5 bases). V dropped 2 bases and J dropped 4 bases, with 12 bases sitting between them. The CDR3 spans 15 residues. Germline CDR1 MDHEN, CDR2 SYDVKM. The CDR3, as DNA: TGTGCCAGCAGTTTAGCCAGGGTAGGGAATCAGCCCCAGCATTTT. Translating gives CASSLARVGNQPQHF.

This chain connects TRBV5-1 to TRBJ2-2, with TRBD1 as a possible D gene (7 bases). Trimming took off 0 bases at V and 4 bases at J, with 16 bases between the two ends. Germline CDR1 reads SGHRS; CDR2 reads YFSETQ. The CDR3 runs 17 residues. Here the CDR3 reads CASSLGQGGTLTGELFF. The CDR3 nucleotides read TGCGCCAGCAGCTTGGGACAGGGCGGGACGCTCACCGGGGAGCTGTTTTTT.

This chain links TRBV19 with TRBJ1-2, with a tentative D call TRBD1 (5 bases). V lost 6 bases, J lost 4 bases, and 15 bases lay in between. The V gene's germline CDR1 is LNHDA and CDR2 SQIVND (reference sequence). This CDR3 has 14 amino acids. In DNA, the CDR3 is TGTGCCAGTAGGGACACCGGTGGGTCCTATGGCTACACCTTC. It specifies CASRDTGGSYGYTF. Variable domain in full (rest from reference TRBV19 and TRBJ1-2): DGGITQSPKYLFRKEGQNVTLSCEQNLNHDAMYWYRQDPGQGLRLIYYSQIVNDFQKGDIAEGYSVSREKKESFPLTVTSAQKNPTAFYLCASRDTGGSYGYTFGSGTRLTVV.

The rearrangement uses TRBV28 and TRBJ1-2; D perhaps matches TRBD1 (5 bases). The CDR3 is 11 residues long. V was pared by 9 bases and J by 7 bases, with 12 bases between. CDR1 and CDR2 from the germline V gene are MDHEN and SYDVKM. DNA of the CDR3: TGTGCCAGTTTTTACAGGAGTGGCTACACCTTC. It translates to CASFYRSGYTF.

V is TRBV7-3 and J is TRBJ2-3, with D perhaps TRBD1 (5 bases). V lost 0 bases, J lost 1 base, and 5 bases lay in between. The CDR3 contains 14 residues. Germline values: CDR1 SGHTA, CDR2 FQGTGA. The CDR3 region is CASSLTGGTDTQYF. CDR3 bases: TGTGCCAGCAGCTTAACAGGGGGCACAGATACGCAGTATTTT. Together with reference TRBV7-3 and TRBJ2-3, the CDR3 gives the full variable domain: GAGVSQTPSNKVTEKGKYVELRCDPISGHTALYWYRQSLGQGPEFLIYFQGTGAADDSGLPNDRFFAVRPEGSVSTLKIQRTERGDSAVYLCASSLTGGTDTQYFGPGTRLTVL.

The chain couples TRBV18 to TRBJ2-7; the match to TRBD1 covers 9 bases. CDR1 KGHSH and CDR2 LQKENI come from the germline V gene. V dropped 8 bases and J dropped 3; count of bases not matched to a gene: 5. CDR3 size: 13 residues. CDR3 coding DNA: TGTGCCAGCACCCCGGGACAGGGCTACGAGCAGTACTTC. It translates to CASTPGQGYEQYF. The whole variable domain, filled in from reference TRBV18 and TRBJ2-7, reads NAGVMQNPRHLVRRRGQEARLRCSPMKGHSHVYWYRQLPEEGLKFMVYLQKENIIDESGMPKERFSAEFPKEGPSILRIQQVVRGDSAAYFCASTPGQGYEQYFGPGTRLTVT.